This T cell receptor beta chain was identified during a study of cytomegalovirus exposure and HLA in healthy donors. V shed 7 bases and J shed 6 bases, with 7 bases lying between them. Germline CDR1 SGDLS, CDR2 YYNGEE. This CDR3 has 11 residues. PCR involved 60 Vbeta and 13 Jbeta primers. Produced via immunoSEQ multiplex PCR; TCRdb's table is partial and in-frame only. The data contain about 250,000 clones, 80% to 95% of them singletons. This clonotype was sampled from a girl between 2 and 10 years old in good health and CMV-seronegative. The rearrangement joins TRBV9 to TRBJ2-2, with D perhaps matching TRBD2 (6 bases). The specimen sequenced was PBMCs. CDR3 loop: CASPGAGELFF. CDR3 nucleotide sequence: TGTGCCAGCCCGGGGGCCGGGGAGCTGTTTTTT.